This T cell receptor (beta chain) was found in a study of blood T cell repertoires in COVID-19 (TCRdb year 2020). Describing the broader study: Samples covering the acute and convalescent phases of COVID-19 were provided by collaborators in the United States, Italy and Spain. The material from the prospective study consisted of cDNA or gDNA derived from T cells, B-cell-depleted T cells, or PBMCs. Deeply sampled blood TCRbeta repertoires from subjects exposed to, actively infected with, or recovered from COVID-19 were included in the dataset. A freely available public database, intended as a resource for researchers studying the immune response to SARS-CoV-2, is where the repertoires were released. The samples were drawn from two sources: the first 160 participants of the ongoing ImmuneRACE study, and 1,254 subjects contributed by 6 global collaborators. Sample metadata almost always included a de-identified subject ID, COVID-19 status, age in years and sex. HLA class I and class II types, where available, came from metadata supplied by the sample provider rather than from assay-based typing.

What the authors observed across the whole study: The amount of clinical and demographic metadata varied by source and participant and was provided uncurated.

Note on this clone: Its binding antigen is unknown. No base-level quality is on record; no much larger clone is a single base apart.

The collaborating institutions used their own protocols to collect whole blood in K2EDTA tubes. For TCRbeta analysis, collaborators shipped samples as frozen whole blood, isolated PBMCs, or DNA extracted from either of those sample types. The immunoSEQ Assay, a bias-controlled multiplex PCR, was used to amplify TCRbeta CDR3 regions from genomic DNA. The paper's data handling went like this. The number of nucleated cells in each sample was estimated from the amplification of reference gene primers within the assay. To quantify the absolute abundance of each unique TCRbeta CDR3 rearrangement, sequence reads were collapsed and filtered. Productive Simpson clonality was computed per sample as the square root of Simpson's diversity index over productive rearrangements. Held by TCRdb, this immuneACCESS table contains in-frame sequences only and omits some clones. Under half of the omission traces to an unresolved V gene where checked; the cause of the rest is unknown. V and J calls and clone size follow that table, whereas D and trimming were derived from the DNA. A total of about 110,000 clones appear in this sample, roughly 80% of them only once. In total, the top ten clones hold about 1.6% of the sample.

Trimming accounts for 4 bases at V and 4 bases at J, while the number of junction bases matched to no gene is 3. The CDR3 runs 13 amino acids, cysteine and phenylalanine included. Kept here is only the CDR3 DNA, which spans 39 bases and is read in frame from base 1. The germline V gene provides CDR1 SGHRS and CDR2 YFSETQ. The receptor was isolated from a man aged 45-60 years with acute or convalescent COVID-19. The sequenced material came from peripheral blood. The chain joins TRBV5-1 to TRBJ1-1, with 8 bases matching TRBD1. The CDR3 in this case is CASSVDRGTEAFF. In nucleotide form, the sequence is TGCGCCAGCAGCGTAGACAGGGGCACTGAAGCTTTCTTT.